Listed here are 5 T cell receptor beta chains from one sample, sequenced in a study of blood T cell repertoires in COVID-19 (dated by TCRdb to 2020 to 2022). Libraries came from the immunoSEQ multiplex PCR assay. The source is immuneACCESS, and TCRdb retained only in-frame sequences with V and J called. Part of the clones is not carried over; for the studies checked, unresolved V genes explain less than half of this, and the remainder is unexplained. Recorded for this sample are roughly 200,000 clones; more than 75% of them occurred a single time. 4.5% to 6.5% of the sample goes to the ten largest clones. Input material: PBMCs or T cells enriched from blood (not recorded which). Receptor source: a man aged 40-49 years with acute COVID-19.

This rearrangement joins TRBV5-1 to TRBJ2-3; the match to TRBD2 covers 7 bases. The CDR3 covers 14 residues. CDR1 and CDR2 from the germline V gene are SGHRS and YFSETQ. J lost 4 bases, V lost 5 bases, and 7 bases had no gene match. The CDR3, as DNA: TGCGCCAGCAGACTAGCGCCAAGGTCAGATACGCAGTATTTT. It encodes CASRLAPRSDTQYF.

J is TRBJ1-1 and V is TRBV13, with 8 positions matching TRBD1. Losses at the gene ends were 4 bases for V and 0 bases for J; bases not matched to a gene: 7. The CDR3 has 16 residues. The germline V gene has CDR1 PRHDT and CDR2 FYEKMQ (reference sequence). In DNA form, the CDR3 reads TGTGCCAGCAGCTACGGACAGGGACACATGAACACTGAAGCTTTCTTT. This codes for CASSYGQGHMNTEAFF.

This sequence joins TRBV18 and TRBJ2-5; D gene uncertain. Germline V gene data show CDR1 as KGHSH and CDR2 as LQKENI. The CDR3 runs to 13 residues. Trimming took off 3 bases at V and 4 bases at J, with 9 bases between the two ends. The CDR3 region has the DNA TGTGCCAGCTCACCTCCAGTAACAGAGACCCAGTACTTC. Translating it yields CASSPPVTETQYF.

The rearrangement joins TRBV9 to TRBJ1-1, with 7 bases matching TRBD1. Germline-derived CDR1 and CDR2 are SGDLS and YYNGEE. CDR3 length equals 15 residues. With V trimmed by 0 bases and J by 2 bases, 4 bases remained unmatched. CDR3 amino acids: CASSVGGGGNTEAFF. The CDR3 DNA reads as TGTGCCAGCAGCGTAGGAGGGGGCGGAAACACTGAAGCTTTCTTT.

This clone was found a few times. The gene calls are TRBV6-1 and TRBJ1-5, with 10 bases aligning to TRBD1. The CDR3 runs to 16 residues. CDR1 is MNHNS, CDR2 SASEGT, per germline. The trim removed 4 bases at V and 0 bases at J, leaving 3 bases unmatched. The CDR3 coding sequence is TGTGCCAGCAGTGTCGGGACAGGGGATAGCAATCAGCCCCAGCATTTT. Amino acids: CASSVGTGDSNQPQHF.